A single sample is the source of the 28 T cell receptor beta chains below, sequenced in a study of cytomegalovirus exposure and HLA in healthy donors. The study ran its PCR with 60 Vbeta and 13 Jbeta primers. Libraries were prepared by immunoSEQ multiplex PCR; TCRdb keeps only in-frame clonotypes and omits some of them. Of roughly 120,000 clones detected, around four fifths appear once; the ten largest clones hold around 4.2%. The sequencing sample was made of PBMCs. The receptors were gathered from a woman aged 40 to 50 in good health and CMV-seronegative.

Written as DNA, the CDR3 is TGTGCCAGCAGCTTAGGACGGAGGAACACTGAAGCTTTCTTT. Encoded protein: CASSLGRRNTEAFF. The rearrangement links TRBV11-1 to TRBJ1-1, with D unclear. Germline values: CDR1 SGHAT, CDR2 FQDESV (reference sequence). The CDR3 sequence is 14 residues long. Trimming cost V 1 base and J 1 base, with 7 bases left between them.

The rearrangement joins TRBV19 to TRBJ2-7; TRBD2 matches 14 bases. The CDR3 runs to 17 residues. Germline V lookup: CDR1 LNHDA, CDR2 SQIVND (reference sequence). V lost 5 bases and J lost 6; bases outside the gene matches: 12. In nucleotides, the CDR3 is TGTGCCAGTAGTTTACCGCCGGGACTAGCGGGAGTAAGCGAGCAGTACTTC. Its translation: CASSLPPGLAGVSEQYF.

A single count supports this clone. V gene TRBV19 combines with J gene TRBJ2-3; 11 nucleotides match TRBD2. Germline V gene data show CDR1 as LNHDA and CDR2 as SQIVND (reference sequence). J lost 2 bases, V lost 5 bases, and 12 bases had no gene match. There are 18 residues in the CDR3. Written as DNA, the CDR3 is TGTGCCAGTAGTTGGCTAGCGGGGGGCCGGATTTACACAGATACGCAGTATTTT. Protein product: CASSWLAGGRIYTDTQYF.

The chain links TRBV28 to TRBJ2-3, with D possibly matching TRBD1 (7 bases). The V and J ends lost 10 bases and 1 base respectively, with 24 bases between them. The CDR3 consists of 17 residues. CDR1 is MDHEN, CDR2 SYDVKM, per germline. The CDR3 nucleotides are TGTGCCACCACGATCTCTCTTGGGGGGACAGGCACAGATACGCAGTATTTT. This translates into CATTISLGGTGTDTQYF. The whole variable domain, filled in from reference TRBV28 and TRBJ2-3, reads DVKVTQSSRYLVKRTGEKVFLECVQDMDHENMFWYRQDPGLGLRLIYFSYDVKMKEKGDIPEGYSVSREKKERFSLILESASTNQTSMYLCATTISLGGTGTDTQYFGPGTRLTVL.

The V and J genes are TRBV7-6 and TRBJ2-7; 10 bases fit TRBD2. Germline assignment: CDR1 SGHVS and CDR2 FNYEAQ. CDR3 length equals 16 residues. The trim removed 5 bases at V and 3 bases at J, leaving 10 bases unmatched. The CDR3 spells CASSPSGGPPHYEQYF. CDR3 in DNA: TGTGCCAGCAGCCCTAGCGGGGGCCCCCCCCACTACGAGCAGTACTTC.

The rearrangement joins TRBV2 to TRBJ2-1; 9 nucleotides align to TRBD1. This CDR3 has 15 residues. V lost 6 bases and J lost 4; bases outside the gene matches: 7. CDR1 and CDR2 (germline): SNHLY, FYNNEI. The CDR3 is CASRPGQGPYNEQFF. The CDR3 DNA reads as TGTGCCAGCAGGCCGGGACAGGGTCCTTACAATGAGCAGTTCTTC.

This chain connects TRBV18 to TRBJ2-3; D is perhaps TRBD1 (6 bases). CDR3 length equals 14 residues. Germline V gives CDR1 KGHSH, CDR2 LQKENI. V was cut by 2 bases and J by 8 bases, with 14 bases left in between. The CDR3 sequence: CASSPGVARGTQYF. CDR3 sequence (DNA): TGTGCCAGCTCACCAGGGGTAGCCAGGGGTACGCAGTATTTT.

V is TRBV18 and J is TRBJ2-7; no firm D call. Per germline, CDR1 KGHSH and CDR2 LQKENI. The CDR3 sequence is 14 residues long. V was pared by 0 bases and J by 2 bases, with 8 bases between. The CDR3 here is CASSPPARTYEQYF. DNA of the CDR3: TGTGCCAGCTCACCACCGGCCAGGACCTACGAGCAGTACTTC.

This clone has a handful of counts. The rearrangement uses TRBV7-3 and TRBJ2-2; D is perhaps TRBD2 (5 bases). This CDR3 spans 17 amino acids. Trimming took 1 base from V and 0 from J, leaving 12 bases between them. Germline CDR1 is SGHTA and CDR2 is FQGTGA. The CDR3 nucleotides are TGTGCCAGCAGCTTAAGGGCGGGCAGGACGAACACCGGGGAGCTGTTTTTT. Protein product: CASSLRAGRTNTGELFF.

J is TRBJ2-1 and V is TRBV11-1; D not certain. CDR1 and CDR2 (germline): SGHAT, FQDESV (reference sequence). The CDR3 consists of 14 residues. Trimming cost V 1 base and J 3 bases, with 7 bases left between them. The chain's CDR3 is CASSLDRSYNEQFF. The CDR3 nucleotides are TGTGCCAGCAGCTTAGATAGGAGCTACAATGAGCAGTTCTTC.

The V and J genes are TRBV7-9 and TRBJ1-1; 8 bases match TRBD1. Germline V CDR1 and CDR2: SEHNR, FQNEAQ (reference sequence). Unmatched junction bases numbered 8, after V lost 4 bases and J lost 10 bases. The CDR3 contains 13 residues. The CDR3 reads CASSSGQGRGAFF. In nucleotides, the CDR3 is TGTGCCAGCAGCTCAGGACAGGGAAGGGGAGCTTTCTTT.

In its sample, this clone ranks as medium-sized. V gene TRBV19 combines with J gene TRBJ1-1, with D unclear. V was pared by 5 bases and J by 1 base, with 8 bases between. This CDR3 spans 13 amino acids. Germline assignment: CDR1 LNHDA and CDR2 SQIVND (reference sequence). The CDR3: CASSSYQNTEAFF. CDR3 DNA sequence: TGTGCCAGTAGTTCCTATCAGAACACTGAAGCTTTCTTT.

The gene calls are TRBV9 and TRBJ2-1, with D perhaps TRBD1 (5 bases). The CDR3 has 16 amino acids. The ends were cut back, 0 bases at V and 0 bases at J, with 10 bases in the middle. CDR1 and CDR2 from the germline V gene are SGDLS and YYNGEE. The CDR3 reads CASSVEGRASYNEQFF. As DNA, the CDR3 is TGTGCCAGCAGCGTAGAGGGCAGGGCCTCCTACAATGAGCAGTTCTTC.

V usage is TRBV11-2 and J usage is TRBJ2-3; 9 bases line up with TRBD2. CDR3 length: 16 residues. The trim removed 1 base at V and 7 bases at J, leaving 9 bases unmatched. Germline V lookup: CDR1 SGHAT, CDR2 FQNNGV. This CDR3 reads CASSLGNSGGLNTQYF. Here the CDR3 DNA reads TGTGCCAGCAGCTTAGGAAATAGCGGGGGTTTGAATACGCAGTATTTT.

The genes are TRBV6-5 and TRBJ1-2; 7 bases line up with TRBD1. J gave up 8 bases and V 7 bases, and 7 bases lay outside the gene matches. Germline CDR1 and CDR2: MNHEY and SVGAGI. The CDR3 spans 12 residues. For the CDR3, the DNA is TGTGCCAGCACAGACAGGGTGGGCGGCTACACCTTC. Translation: CASTDRVGGYTF.

V usage is TRBV7-2 and J usage is TRBJ2-2; tentative D call: TRBD2 (5 bases). CDR3 length equals 15 residues. Per germline, CDR1 SGHTA and CDR2 FQGNSA. V shed 0 bases and J shed 4 bases, with 9 bases lying between them. CDR3 coding DNA: TGTGCCAGCAGCTTAGCACTAGGATCCACCGGGGAGCTGTTTTTT. As protein: CASSLALGSTGELFF.

The count of this clone is one. The chain has TRBV7-2 and TRBJ1-1; D is uncertain. CDR1 is SGHTA and CDR2 is FQGNSA in the germline V gene. There are 13 residues in the CDR3. Trimming took off 5 bases at V and 0 bases at J, with 7 bases between the two ends. CDR3 sequence: CASSRTVNTEAFF. The CDR3 DNA is TGTGCCAGCAGCCGAACAGTGAACACTGAAGCTTTCTTT. Supplemented by reference TRBV7-2 and TRBJ1-1, the full variable domain reads GAGVSQSPSNKVTEKGKDVELRCDPISGHTALYWYRQSLGQGLEFLIYFQGNSAPDKSGLPSDRFSAERTGGSVSTLTIQRTQQEDSAVYLCASSRTVNTEAFFGQGTRLTVV.

This clone was counted a single time. The V gene is TRBV28, the J gene TRBJ2-2; TRBD1 might be the D (5 bases). This CDR3 is built from 15 residues. Deletions cut 4 bases from V and 7 bases from J, with 16 bases between. Germline V gives CDR1 MDHEN, CDR2 SYDVKM. CDR3 loop: CASSWRQFWGGELFF. The CDR3, as DNA: TGTGCCAGCAGTTGGCGACAGTTTTGGGGCGGGGAGCTGTTTTTT.

This chain joins TRBV7-9 and TRBJ2-4, with a possible D match to TRBD2 (6 bases). The V and J ends lost 0 bases and 8 bases respectively, with 11 bases between them. The germline V gene encodes CDR1 SEHNR and CDR2 FQNEAQ (reference sequence). The CDR3 is made up of 14 amino acids. CDR3 region: CASSLAGGRDIQYF. DNA of the CDR3: TGTGCCAGCAGCTTAGCCGGGGGTAGGGACATTCAGTACTTC.

The chain combines TRBV6-5 with TRBJ1-2; perhaps TRBD1 as D (6 bases). The V end lost 6 bases, the J end lost 4 bases, and 18 bases lay between the germline ends. This CDR3 comprises 15 residues. Germline assignment: CDR1 MNHEY and CDR2 SVGAGI. CDR3 DNA: TGTGCCAGCAGAATGGGGCCAGGGGTGCGCTATGGCTACACCTTC. Protein: CASRMGPGVRYGYTF.

This sequence joins TRBV7-2 and TRBJ2-2; TRBD2 agrees at 9 bases. The CDR3 is 16 amino acids. The germline V gene encodes CDR1 SGHTA and CDR2 FQGNSA. J gave up 5 bases and V 1 base, and 5 bases lay outside the gene matches. CDR3 sequence (DNA): TGTGCCAGCAGCTTAGAGATGGCGGGGGGGACCGGGGAGCTGTTTTTT. Translated: CASSLEMAGGTGELFF.

V and J are TRBV12-5 and TRBJ1-2; tentative D call: TRBD1 (6 bases). CDR1 is LGHNT and CDR2 is FRNRAP in the germline V gene. V shed 0 bases and J shed 4 bases, with 15 bases lying between them. The CDR3 extends over 16 amino acids. Here the CDR3 DNA reads TGTGCTAGTGGTTTGGTTATAGATAGGACAGCCTATGGCTACACCTTC. It is translated as CASGLVIDRTAYGYTF.

The chain couples TRBV6-6 to TRBJ2-3, with 7 bases lining up with TRBD1. Germline CDR1 is MNHNY and CDR2 is SVGAGI (reference sequence). The CDR3 is 12 residues long. Trimming removed 6 bases from V and 6 bases from J; junction bases left unmatched: 3. CDR3 loop: CASSLTGDTQYF. The CDR3 DNA follows: TGTGCCAGCAGCTTGACAGGGGATACGCAGTATTTT.

The CDR3 DNA follows: TGTGCCAGCAGTGAAATTCTTGGGCCACCCTATGGCTACACCTTC. Its protein is CASSEILGPPYGYTF. The rearrangement joins TRBV2 to TRBJ1-2, with D unclear. The V and J ends lost 2 bases and 4 bases respectively, with 14 bases between them. The germline CDR1 and CDR2 sequences are SNHLY and FYNNEI. The CDR3 spans 15 residues. The whole variable domain, remainder taken from reference TRBV2 and TRBJ1-2, is EPEVTQTPSHQVTQMGQEVILRCVPISNHLYFYWYRQILGQKVEFLVSFYNNEISEKSEIFDDQFSVERPDGSNFTLKIRSTKLEDSAMYFCASSEILGPPYGYTFGSGTRLTVV.

The V call is TRBV10-3, the J call TRBJ2-6; TRBD1 aligns across 12 bases. The CDR3 is 16 amino acids. Germline V CDR1 and CDR2: ENHRY, SYGVKD. With 6 bases clipped from V and 0 bases from J, the junction kept 0 bases outside the gene matches. CDR3 amino acids: CAIRGQGASGANVLTF. Written as DNA, the CDR3 is TGTGCCATCAGGGGACAGGGGGCCTCTGGGGCCAACGTCCTGACTTTC.

The CDR3 sequence is CAISAPIGGAGELFF. The CDR3 DNA is TGTGCCATCAGTGCCCCCATCGGGGGTGCCGGGGAGCTGTTTTTT. The chain is built from TRBV10-3 and TRBJ2-2; a possible D gene is TRBD2 (6 bases). This CDR3 has 15 amino acids. Germline loops: CDR1 ENHRY, CDR2 SYGVKD. The V gene lost 4 bases and the J gene lost 6 bases, with 15 bases spanning the gap.

The genes are TRBV6-6 and TRBJ2-5; 8 positions agree with TRBD2. V shed 6 bases, J shed 5 bases, and the junction held 5 bases outside the gene matches. CDR1 is MNHNY, CDR2 SVGAGI, per germline (reference sequence). The CDR3 has 13 amino acids. Written as DNA, the CDR3 is TGTGCCAGCAGCCCGGGACTAGGGGAGACCCAGTACTTC. This codes for CASSPGLGETQYF.

This clone was observed a few times. V gene TRBV6-5 combines with J gene TRBJ1-2; 7 bases match TRBD1. The J segment lost 0 bases and the V segment lost 5 bases, leaving 6 bases of the junction unmatched. The CDR3 is 15 residues long. The V gene's germline CDR1 is MNHEY and CDR2 SVGAGI. Here the CDR3 reads CASSRDRAANYGYTF. Here the CDR3 DNA reads TGTGCCAGCAGTCGCGACAGGGCGGCTAACTATGGCTACACCTTC.